The 32 T cell receptor beta chains below were found in one sample sequenced in a study of control samples from healthy donors and cancer patients. Repertoires were generated with immunoSEQ multiplex PCR, while TCRdb's copy carries only in-frame clones and drops some. The sample holds approximately 170,000 clones; just over 90% are singletons and the top ten take more than 1.3%. Input material: blood. The receptors derive from a man aged 25 to 40 in good health.

This clone was counted between two and nine times. The V and J genes are TRBV7-9 and TRBJ1-1, with D tentatively TRBD1 (6 bases). Looked up from germline, CDR1 is SEHNR and CDR2 is FQNEAQ (reference sequence). CDR3 length: 15 residues. V shed 5 bases and J shed 0 bases, with 13 bases lying between them. CDR3 in amino acids: CASSPPGQLNTEAFF. The CDR3, as DNA: TGTGCCAGCAGCCCACCGGGACAACTGAACACTGAAGCTTTCTTT.

The chain has TRBV6-5 and TRBJ1-2; D is possibly TRBD1 (5 bases). CDR3 length: 15 residues. Germline CDR1 MNHEY, CDR2 SVGAGI. Trimming pared 5 bases from V and 4 bases from J, leaving 17 bases between. The CDR3 loop reads CASSNRFRDGYGYTF. The CDR3, as DNA: TGTGCCAGCAGTAACAGATTCCGGGACGGCTATGGCTACACCTTC.

The J gene is TRBJ1-1, the V gene TRBV6-5; D uncertain. V was pared by 2 bases and J by 1 base, with 8 bases between. The CDR3 is made up of 14 amino acids. Germline V gene data show CDR1 as MNHEY and CDR2 as SVGAGI. The CDR3 coding sequence is TGTGCCAGCAGTTACGATAGGTGGAACACTGAAGCTTTCTTT. This gives the protein CASSYDRWNTEAFF.

The chain uses TRBV24-1 and TRBJ2-3; the match to TRBD1 covers 9 bases. CDR1 is KGHDR and CDR2 is SFDVKD in the germline V gene. With 3 bases clipped from V and 4 bases from J, the junction kept 7 bases outside the gene matches. The CDR3 runs to 16 residues. The CDR3 sequence is CATSDARTGVADTQYF. CDR3 bases: TGTGCCACCAGTGATGCGCGGACAGGGGTCGCAGATACGCAGTATTTT.

The genes are TRBV7-2 and TRBJ1-1; possible D gene TRBD1, 5 bases. V was cut by 6 bases and J by 4 bases, with 21 bases left in between. CDR3 length: 16 amino acids. Germline CDR1 SGHTA, CDR2 FQGNSA. CDR3: CASSPGPAGFGTEAFF. The CDR3 DNA reads as TGTGCCAGCAGTCCCGGGCCGGCAGGGTTTGGCACTGAAGCTTTCTTT. Looking up the rest from reference TRBV7-2 and TRBJ1-1 gives the full variable domain: GAGVSQSPSNKVTEKGKDVELRCDPISGHTALYWYRQSLGQGLEFLIYFQGNSAPDKSGLPSDRFSAERTGGSVSTLTIQRTQQEDSAVYLCASSPGPAGFGTEAFFGQGTRLTVV.

The J gene is TRBJ2-3, the V gene TRBV19, with 13 positions matching TRBD2. With V trimmed by 6 bases and J by 3 bases, 3 bases remained unmatched. This CDR3 is built from 15 residues. The germline CDR1 and CDR2 sequences are LNHDA and SQIVND (reference sequence). The CDR3 nucleotides are TGTGCCAGTAGCCCGACTAGCGGGGGGACAGATACGCAGTATTTT. Translating gives CASSPTSGGTDTQYF.

The V call is TRBV9, the J call TRBJ1-1; TRBD1 matches at 11 bases. V lost 4 bases, J lost 2 bases, and 4 bases stayed unmatched. The germline CDR1 and CDR2 sequences are SGDLS and YYNGEE. This CDR3 region has 15 residues. The CDR3 DNA is TGTGCCAGCAGCCCTTGGACAGGGGGCAACACTGAAGCTTTCTTT. Translated, it gives CASSPWTGGNTEAFF.

This clone was counted a single time. The chain is built from TRBV27 and TRBJ2-7, with D possibly matching TRBD2 (7 bases). The V and J ends lost 8 bases and 3 bases respectively, with 14 bases between them. Germline assignment: CDR1 MNHEY and CDR2 SMNVEV (reference sequence). CDR3 length equals 13 residues. CDR3: CASVGGGGYEQYF. The CDR3 DNA follows: TGTGCCAGCGTGGGGGGCGGGGGCTACGAGCAGTACTTC.

The chain recombines TRBV28 with TRBJ2-5; TRBD2 aligns across 9 bases. V shed 6 bases, J shed 3 bases, and the junction held 2 bases outside the gene matches. The CDR3 has 13 residues. The germline gives CDR1 MDHEN, CDR2 SYDVKM. The CDR3 reads CASRGGREETQYF. In DNA, the CDR3 is TGTGCCAGCAGGGGCGGGAGGGAAGAGACCCAGTACTTC.

The rearrangement joins TRBV18 to TRBJ2-7, with TRBD2 matching over 13 bases. The length of the CDR3 is 17 residues. Germline CDR1 KGHSH, CDR2 LQKENI. V lost 1 base and J lost 5; bases outside the gene matches: 8. CDR3 sequence reads: CASSPQRGTSGAHEQYF. Written as DNA, the CDR3 is TGTGCCAGCTCACCACAAAGAGGGACTAGCGGGGCCCACGAGCAGTACTTC.

This chain uses TRBV5-6 with TRBJ1-2; D possibly corresponds to TRBD1 (6 bases). V was shortened by 4 bases and J by 2 bases, with 18 bases between the two germline ends. The CDR3 length is 16 residues. Germline CDR1 and CDR2: SGHDT and YYEEEE. CDR3 in amino acids: CASSKRGAGLNYGYTF. The CDR3 DNA sequence: TGTGCCAGCAGCAAAAGGGGGGCAGGACTGAACTATGGCTACACCTTC.

This chain uses TRBV7-9 with TRBJ2-1, with 7 bases fitting TRBD2. The CDR3 totals 16 residues. J gave up 7 bases and V 0 bases, and 9 bases lay outside the gene matches. CDR1 SEHNR and CDR2 FQNEAQ come from the germline V gene (reference sequence). The CDR3 sequence: CASSLAGLSLVNEQFF. CDR3 DNA sequence: TGTGCCAGCAGCTTAGCGGGACTATCTCTCGTGAATGAGCAGTTCTTC.

The rearrangement links TRBV27 to TRBJ2-1; no reliable D call. Looked up from germline, CDR1 is MNHEY and CDR2 is SMNVEV (reference sequence). There are 11 residues in the CDR3. With 3 bases removed from V and 8 bases from J, the gap between germline ends came to 5 bases. The CDR3 region has the DNA TGTGCCAGCAGTTTTCACGATGAGCAGTTCTTC. It codes for CASSFHDEQFF.

This clone was seen a few times. The CDR3 DNA reads TGTGCCAGCACCCTACAGGCAGGGCGCAATTCACCCCTCCACTTT. It translates to CASTLQAGRNSPLHF. The rearrangement links TRBV11-2 to TRBJ1-6; D is possibly TRBD1 (5 bases). This CDR3 has 15 residues. Germline assignment: CDR1 SGHAT and CDR2 FQNNGV. V was pared by 7 bases and J by 7 bases, with 17 bases between.

J is TRBJ2-5 and V is TRBV6-5; 9 bases agree with TRBD2. V dropped 8 bases and J dropped 5; count of bases not matched to a gene: 9. CDR3 length equals 14 residues. CDR1 and CDR2 from the germline V gene are MNHEY and SVGAGI. CDR3 loop: CASWTRGGLETQYF. Written as DNA, the CDR3 is TGTGCCAGCTGGACGCGGGGGGGCCTCGAGACCCAGTACTTC.

A note on this clone: Within the sample, other DNA sequences also encode this same CDR3. The chain employs TRBV3-1 (or the pseudogene TRBV3-2) and TRBJ2-4; D unclear. The V end lost 4 bases, the J end lost 4 bases, and 8 bases lay between the germline ends. CDR1 is LGHDT and CDR2 is YNNKEL in the germline V gene (reference sequence). This CDR3 region has 13 residues. The CDR3 protein is CASSPRPKNIQYF. As DNA, the CDR3 is TGTGCCAGCAGCCCCCGGCCTAAAAACATTCAGTACTTC.

The CDR3 DNA follows: TGTGCCAGTAGTATAGTGGCCCCGGGGGGGGTTTTCGGGGAGCTGTTTTTT. Translation gives CASSIVAPGGVFGELFF. The V gene is TRBV19, the J gene TRBJ2-2, with 8 nucleotides matching TRBD2. This CDR3 has 17 residues. Germline trimming cut 1 base from V and 7 bases from J; bases unmatched to any gene: 11. Germline loops: CDR1 LNHDA, CDR2 SQIVND (reference sequence).

J is TRBJ1-4 and V is TRBV15, with 8 bases aligning to TRBD1. Germline CDR1 LNHNV, CDR2 YYDKDF (reference sequence). The CDR3 sequence is 14 residues long. V shed 3 bases, J shed 7 bases, and the junction held 4 bases outside the gene matches. CDR3 residues: CATSRDRAFEKLFF. In DNA, the CDR3 is TGTGCCACCAGCAGGGACAGGGCCTTTGAAAAACTGTTTTTT. Full variable domain (rest looked up from reference TRBV15 and TRBJ1-4): DAMVIQNPRYQVTQFGKPVTLSCSQTLNHNVMYWYQQKSSQAPKLLFHYYDKDFNNEADTPDNFQSRRPNTSFCFLDIRSPGLGDTAMYLCATSRDRAFEKLFFGSGTQLSVL.

The rearrangement uses TRBV30 and TRBJ1-2; TRBD1 matches at 8 bases. J was trimmed by 4 bases and V by 4 bases; bases with no gene match: 8. CDR3 length: 14 residues. Germline values: CDR1 GTSNPN, CDR2 SVGIG (reference sequence). The CDR3 reads CAWKPRDRPYGYTF. The CDR3, as DNA: TGTGCCTGGAAACCCCGGGACAGGCCCTATGGCTACACCTTC. The full variable domain, with the rest looked up from reference TRBV30 and TRBJ1-2, is SQTIHQWPATLVQPVGSPLSLECTVEGTSNPNLYWYRQAAGRGLQLLFYSVGIGQISSEVPQNLSASRPQDRQFILSSKKLLLSDSGFYLCAWKPRDRPYGYTFGSGTRLTVV.

The chain employs TRBV5-1 and TRBJ1-4; D is unclear. The length of the CDR3 is 13 residues. Trimming removed 3 bases at V and 3 bases at J, with 6 bases between. Germline V gene data show CDR1 as SGHRS and CDR2 as YFSETQ. This CDR3 reads CASSYQANEKLFF. The CDR3 bases are TGCGCCAGCAGCTACCAGGCTAATGAAAAACTGTTTTTT.

This chain connects TRBV2 to TRBJ1-2, with D possibly matching TRBD1 (6 bases). CDR1 and CDR2 (germline): SNHLY, FYNNEI. The CDR3 runs 12 residues. With 10 bases removed from V and 5 bases from J, the gap between germline ends came to 14 bases. The CDR3 bases are TGTGCCATTCGGAGGGACACTTATGGCTACACCTTC. This codes for CAIRRDTYGYTF. The entire variable domain, with the rest obtained from reference TRBV2 and TRBJ1-2, is as follows: EPEVTQTPSHQVTQMGQEVILRCVPISNHLYFYWYRQILGQKVEFLVSFYNNEISEKSEIFDDQFSVERPDGSNFTLKIRSTKLEDSAMYFCAIRRDTYGYTFGSGTRLTVV.

The V gene is TRBV6-5, the J gene TRBJ1-2; 8 bases align to TRBD1. J gave up 8 bases and V 6 bases, and 14 bases lay outside the gene matches. The CDR3 runs 15 residues. CDR1 MNHEY and CDR2 SVGAGI come from the germline V gene. The CDR3 DNA reads TGTGCCAGCAGACCGCGGACAGGGAATATAGGGGGCTACACCTTC. Protein product: CASRPRTGNIGGYTF.

The rearrangement uses TRBV2 and TRBJ2-4; 7 bases fit TRBD1. The CDR3 is 15 residues long. CDR1 is SNHLY, CDR2 FYNNEI, per germline. The V segment lost 3 bases and the J segment 5 bases; nucleotides outside the gene matches: 7. The CDR3, as DNA: TGTGCCAGCAGTGACCAACAGGGGCGCCAAAACATTCAGTACTTC. It is translated as CASSDQQGRQNIQYF.

The chain uses TRBV7-9 and TRBJ2-7; tentatively, D is TRBD1 (5 bases). Germline V CDR1 and CDR2: SEHNR, FQNEAQ (reference sequence). V gave up 5 bases and J gave up 3 bases, with 8 bases separating them. The CDR3 contains 12 residues. This chain's CDR3 is CASSEQGYEQYF. CDR3 bases: TGTGCCAGCAGCGAGCAGGGCTACGAGCAGTACTTC.

This chain connects TRBV4-1 to TRBJ1-5; perhaps TRBD1 as D (5 bases). This CDR3 has 13 residues. The germline CDR1 and CDR2 sequences are MGHRA and YSYEKL. V was cut by 3 bases and J by 6 bases, with 9 bases left in between. In DNA, the CDR3 is TGCGCCAGCAGCCAGGGGGGACTTCAGCCCCAGCATTTT. It translates to CASSQGGLQPQHF.

This clone has a handful of counts. In DNA form, the CDR3 reads TGTGCCAGCAGTTTGGTAGGGATGGGTGAAAAACTGTTTTTT. This sequence encodes CASSLVGMGEKLFF. V and J are TRBV27 and TRBJ1-4; no firm D call. The CDR3 is 14 residues long. CDR1 is MNHEY, CDR2 SMNVEV, per germline (reference sequence). V lost 3 bases and J lost 7, with 12 bases in between. Drawing the rest from reference TRBV27 and TRBJ1-4, the complete variable domain is EAQVTQNPRYLITVTGKKLTVTCSQNMNHEYMSWYRQDPGLGLRQIYYSMNVEVTDKGDVPEGYKVSRKEKRNFPLILESPSPNQTSLYFCASSLVGMGEKLFFGSGTQLSVL.

CDR3 in amino acids: CSARRNTEAFF. DNA of the CDR3: TGCAGTGCGAGGAGGAACACTGAAGCTTTCTTT. This chain connects TRBV20-1 to TRBJ1-1; no definite D call. V lost 6 bases and J lost 1, with 6 bases in between. CDR3 length: 11 amino acids. Germline CDR1 and CDR2: DFQATT and SNEGSKA (reference sequence).

The rearrangement links TRBV19 to TRBJ2-1, with a possible D match to TRBD2 (5 bases). The V end was cut by 0 bases, the J end by 7 bases, with 13 bases between. The CDR3 contains 15 residues. The germline V gene has CDR1 LNHDA and CDR2 SQIVND (reference sequence). Here the CDR3 DNA reads TGTGCCAGTAGTATAGATTCTAGCATTGTAAATGAGCAGTTCTTC. Translation gives CASSIDSSIVNEQFF.

This sequence joins TRBV24-1 and TRBJ2-3, with 11 bases lining up with TRBD2. This CDR3 comprises 16 residues. Trimming took 5 bases from V and 4 from J; bases not matched to a gene: 7. Germline CDR1 reads KGHDR; CDR2 reads SFDVKD. CDR3 sequence (DNA): TGTGCCACCAGTGTGATAGCGGGGGGGCGTCCAGATACGCAGTATTTT. Residues: CATSVIAGGRPDTQYF.

This chain links TRBV6-5 with TRBJ1-5; 7 bases align to TRBD1. After removal of 8 bases from V and 5 bases from J, the junction contained 3 bases not matched to a gene. This CDR3 has 12 amino acids. The germline V gene has CDR1 MNHEY and CDR2 SVGAGI. CDR3 in DNA: TGTGCCAGCGAGGGGGCAGATCAGCCCCAGCATTTT. Amino acids: CASEGADQPQHF.

In its sample, this clone was seen once. This chain links TRBV27 with TRBJ1-1, with D possibly TRBD1 on 5 matching bases. CDR3 length: 16 amino acids. The germline V gene encodes CDR1 MNHEY and CDR2 SMNVEV (reference sequence). Trimming pared 2 bases from V and 2 bases from J, leaving 15 bases between. The chain's CDR3 is CASSLKIRGINTEAFF. The CDR3 DNA is TGTGCCAGCAGTTTAAAAATAAGGGGCATAAACACTGAAGCTTTCTTT.

This rearrangement joins TRBV5-8 to TRBJ2-3; possibly TRBD1 for D (6 bases). Trimming left V 4 bases short and J 6 bases short, with 21 bases between. The CDR3 has 16 amino acids. Germline values: CDR1 SGHTS, CDR2 YDEGEE. DNA of the CDR3: TGTGCCAGCAGCAACCCTACAGGGCCCAGGATGGATACGCAGTATTTT. Protein sequence: CASSNPTGPRMDTQYF.